This TCR beta chain was sequenced for a study of CD8+ T cells in alopecia areata. Trimming took 4 bases from V and 4 from J; bases not matched to a gene: 6. The CDR3 covers 14 residues. Germline CDR1 is SGHRS and CDR2 is YFSETQ. Treatment described: oral pan-JAK inhibitor, 5-10 mg twice daily. Study-level findings and limits: Persistence in scalp and blood during tofacitinib was observed for many expanded lesional clones.

Reverse transcribed after extraction, RNA yielded cDNA as the sequencing template. Repertoires were generated with immunoSEQ multiplex PCR, while TCRdb's copy carries only in-frame clones and drops some. The sample lists a few hundred thousand clones, around three fifths occurring once. This clone has more than one count but fewer than ten. Its antigen remains unidentified. The clonotype was recovered from a human donor with alopecia areata. The sample in question was CD4+ T cells sorted from blood, obtained at week 4, from a patient treated with tofacitinib. The V and J genes are TRBV5-1 and TRBJ1-2, with 8 positions matching TRBD1. The DNA of the CDR3 is TGCGCCAGCAGCCCGGGACAGGCCATCTATGGCTACACCTTC. It specifies CASSPGQAIYGYTF.